This entry lists 2 T cell receptor beta chains sequenced from one sample in a study of T cells in Graves' hyperthyroidism and ophthalmopathy. Amplification of TCR beta CDR3 regions was performed using RNA transcripts as template. First-round RT-PCR of the TCR CDR3 relied on the HTBI primer set. Using its own MiXCR run on the multiplex PCR reads, TCRdb lists one record per CDR3 protein. Among about 380,000 distinct CDR3 sequences, approximately 13% were seen once, and the ten largest hold 11%. Sequenced material: blood. Source of these receptors: an older woman with Graves' hyperthyroidism.

This clonotype occurred many times. The rearrangement joins TRBV5-5 to TRBJ2-4; 7 bases line up with TRBD1. CDR1 is SGHKS and CDR2 is YYEKEE in the germline V gene (reference sequence). The CDR3 runs 15 residues. Trimming took 3 bases from V and 6 from J; bases not matched to a gene: 9. The CDR3 loop reads CASSYFGTESNIQYF. The CDR3 region has the DNA TGTGCCAGCAGCTATTTTGGGACAGAATCAAACATTCAGTACTTC.

This clonotype has ten or more counts. This CDR3 is CASGGASYEQYF. The CDR3 DNA reads TGCGCCAGCGGCGGGGCCTCCTACGAGCAGTACTTC. The chain is built from TRBV5-1 and TRBJ2-7; D possibly corresponds to TRBD2 (6 bases). The CDR3 is made up of 12 amino acids. Deletions cut 7 bases from V and 0 bases from J, with 8 bases between. Germline V gene lookup returns CDR1 SGHRS and CDR2 YFSETQ.